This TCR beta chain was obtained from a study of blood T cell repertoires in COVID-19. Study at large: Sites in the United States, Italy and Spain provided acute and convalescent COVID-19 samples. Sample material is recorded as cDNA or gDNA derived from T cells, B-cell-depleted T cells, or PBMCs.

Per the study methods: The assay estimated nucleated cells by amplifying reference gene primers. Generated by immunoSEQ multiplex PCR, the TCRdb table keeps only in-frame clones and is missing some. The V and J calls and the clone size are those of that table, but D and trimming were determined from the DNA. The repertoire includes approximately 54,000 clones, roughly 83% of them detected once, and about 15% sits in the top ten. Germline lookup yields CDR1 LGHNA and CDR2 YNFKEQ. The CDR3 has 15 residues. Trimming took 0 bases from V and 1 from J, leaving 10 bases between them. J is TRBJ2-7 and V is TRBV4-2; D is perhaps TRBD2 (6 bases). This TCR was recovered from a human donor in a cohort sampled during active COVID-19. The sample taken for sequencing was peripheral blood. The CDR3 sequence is CASSQDRRVSYEQYF. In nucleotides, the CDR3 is TGTGCCAGCAGCCAAGATCGGAGGGTTTCCTACGAGCAGTACTTC.